Given below is one TCR beta chain in context. Its target antigen remains unknown. Per-nucleotide qualities are absent, and no much larger clonotype sits a single base away. This entry belongs to a study of PD-1 blockade in classical Hodgkin lymphoma (dated by TCRdb to the early 2020s). At the level of the whole study: Nivolumab dosing was 3 mg/kg intravenously every 2 weeks, continuing until either disease progression or unacceptable toxicity. The study used CyTOF and TCR beta sequencing to define a peripheral blood immune signature of response to PD-1 blockade in classical Hodgkin lymphoma.

The Qiagen DNeasy kit was used to extract genomic DNA from unsorted PBMCs and from the negatively selected CD4+ and CD8+ fractions. Using primers that anneal to V and J segments, immunoSEQ multiplex PCR amplified the TCR beta CDR3 regions. A synthetic immune receptor repertoire was used to minimize amplification bias, and any remaining bias was removed computationally after sequencing. On the authors' methods: Repertoire diversity was quantified as the Shannon entropy index using custom Python scripts. Unsorted, CD4+ and CD8+ repertoires were analyzed separately, except for combined analyses in which CD4+ and CD8+ sequences were merged in silico. Clonal expansion was defined as at least a 2-fold frequency increase after treatment relative to C1D1, with a pseudocount of 0.5 for undetected baseline clones. Clones with 0 or 1 copy at C1D1 were classified as singleton clones, and clones with 2 or more copies were classified as non-singleton clones. Clones expanded in unsorted samples were assigned a CD4+, CD8+ or unknown annotation through matching of protein sequences in sorted samples from the same patient. Wilcoxon tests on paired samples were used to test diversity changes from C1D1 to C4D1. TCRdb holds this immuneACCESS table with in-frame rearrangements only. Some clones are missing; in checked studies, unresolved V genes explain under half, and the rest has no known cause. V, J and clone size are those of that table, while D and trimming were read from the DNA. This sample is represented by 40,000 to 45,000 clones; roughly 73% of them were singletons. The biggest ten clones account for 13% of the sample.

What the research found in general, with its limitations: Lower diversity was observed in patients in whom nivolumab was started less than 1 year after ASCT, and these patients were excluded from later analyses so that confounding by immune reconstitution would be avoided. Baseline TCR diversity was reported as lower in newly diagnosed patients than in healthy donors, and lower still in relapsed/refractory patients. By C4D1, a significant rise was seen in CD4+ TCR diversity but not in CD8+ TCR diversity (p=0.0027 vs p=0.16), and the rise was most apparent among complete responders (p=0.02). Trial patients with a complete response had baseline diversity similar to that of newly diagnosed patients, while partial responders and progressors had significantly lower diversity. The study was restricted to a single clinical trial cohort, and the causes of repertoire differences, possibly disease activity or prior therapy, were left undefined.

The meaning of the sample's time point label: cycle 1 day 1 (C1D1), immediately before nivolumab initiation. All trial patients had relapsed after autologous stem cell transplantation, with cohorts A, B and C differing in prior brentuximab vedotin exposure. The trial cohort included fewer than 65 patients with relapsed/refractory classical Hodgkin lymphoma, and each patient had a best overall response of complete response, partial response or progressive disease. Trial patients were treated with single-agent nivolumab in the multi-cohort phase II CheckMate 205 trial. Best overall response was determined by an independent review committee according to the 2007 International Working Group response criteria. PBMCs from the trial were collected at three points: immediately before nivolumab initiation (C1D1), and during therapy at cycle 2 day 1 and cycle 4 day 1. Peripheral blood was collected in 8 mL Vacutainer Cell Preparation Tubes, from which PBMCs were isolated by centrifugation and then cryopreserved.

The receptor's source is a human donor with classical Hodgkin lymphoma. The source was peripheral blood mononuclear cells (PBMCs), collected at baseline.

The CDR3 region: CASSLGFGNAYEQYF. At the DNA level, the sequence is TGCGCCAGCAGCTTGGGGTTCGGAAACGCCTACGAGCAGTACTTC. The chain is assembled from TRBV5-1 and TRBJ2-7; the D gene cannot be named for sure. The germline V gene yields SGHRS for CDR1 and YFSETQ for CDR2. Including the terminal cysteine and phenylalanine, the CDR3 comprises 15 residues. Only the CDR3 portion is preserved as DNA: 45 bases, with reading frame beginning at the first base. The trim is 0 bases for V and 2 bases for J, with a gap of 12 bases between the germline ends. Joined to the reference TRBV5-1 and TRBJ2-7 proteins, this CDR3 gives the full variable domain: KAGVTQTPRYLIKTRGQQVTLSCSPISGHRSVSWYQQTPGQGLQFLFEYFSETQRNKGNFPGRFSGRQFSNSRSEMNVSTLELGDSALYLCASSLGFGNAYEQYFGPGTRLTVT.